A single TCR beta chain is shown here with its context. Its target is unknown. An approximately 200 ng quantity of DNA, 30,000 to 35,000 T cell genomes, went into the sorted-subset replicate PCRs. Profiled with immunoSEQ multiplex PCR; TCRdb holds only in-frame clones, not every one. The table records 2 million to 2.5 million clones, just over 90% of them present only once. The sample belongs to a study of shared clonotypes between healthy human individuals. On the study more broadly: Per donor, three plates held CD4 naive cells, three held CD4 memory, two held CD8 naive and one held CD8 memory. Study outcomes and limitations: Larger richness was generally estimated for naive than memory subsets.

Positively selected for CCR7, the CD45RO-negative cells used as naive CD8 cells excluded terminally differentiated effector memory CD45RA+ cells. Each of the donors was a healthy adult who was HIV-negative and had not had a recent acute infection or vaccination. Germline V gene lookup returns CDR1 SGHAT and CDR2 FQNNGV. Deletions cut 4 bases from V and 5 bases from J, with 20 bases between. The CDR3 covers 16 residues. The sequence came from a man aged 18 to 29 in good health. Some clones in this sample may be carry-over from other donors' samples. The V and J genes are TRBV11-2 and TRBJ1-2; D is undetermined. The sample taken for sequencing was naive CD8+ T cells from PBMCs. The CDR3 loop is CASSSLLSWTEYGYTF. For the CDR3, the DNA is TGTGCCAGCAGCTCCCTCCTCTCGTGGACGGAGTATGGCTACACCTTC. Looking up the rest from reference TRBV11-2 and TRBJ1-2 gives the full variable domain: EAGVAQSPRYKIIEKRQSVAFWCNPISGHATLYWYQQILGQGPKLLIQFQNNGVVDDSQLPKDRFSAERLKGVDSTLKIQPAKLEDSAVYLCASSSLLSWTEYGYTFGSGTRLTVV.